The 10 T cell receptor beta chains in this list originate from one sample, sequenced in a study of blood T cells in healthy people across ages. Through a sample-barcoded 5' primer and a J-beta primer mix, a second PCR was run for about 6 to 11 cycles. TCRdb itself ran the 5' RACE reads through MiXCR, one entry per CDR3 protein. The repertoire includes about 1.8 million distinct CDR3 sequences, less than 50% of them detected once, and over 2% sits in the top ten. The material sequenced was blood. The receptors were gathered from a woman between 35 and 50 years old in good health.

This chain connects TRBV20-1 to TRBJ2-1; D might be TRBD1 (6 bases). The V and J ends lost 2 bases and 4 bases respectively, with 9 bases between them. The CDR3 length is 13 residues. CDR1 is DFQATT and CDR2 is SNEGSKA in the germline V gene (reference sequence). The CDR3 sequence: CSARQQGYNEQFF. CDR3 in DNA: TGCAGTGCTAGACAGCAGGGGTACAATGAGCAGTTCTTC.

V usage is TRBV2 and J usage is TRBJ2-1; TRBD2 matches 7 bases. The CDR3 sequence is 16 residues long. Losses at the gene ends were 0 bases for V and 5 bases for J; bases not matched to a gene: 7. The germline V gene has CDR1 SNHLY and CDR2 FYNNEI. The CDR3 DNA reads as TGTGCCAGCAGTGAAGCCTGGGAGGGGCCCAACAATGAGCAGTTCTTC. The encoded protein is CASSEAWEGPNNEQFF.

Only one count was recorded for this clonotype. One junction end does not reproduce the germline sequence, and a read error may be involved. V and J are TRBV12-3 or TRBV12-4 and TRBJ2-1; 8 nucleotides align to TRBD1. Near its end, the DNA agrees better with TRBJ2-7, so the J call may be wrong. The CDR3 runs to 17 residues. CDR3 region: CANSLVIGDRSYNEQYF. The CDR3 DNA sequence: TGTGCCAACAGTTTAGTAATCGGGGACAGGTCCTACAATGAGCAGTACTTC.

CDR3 nucleotides: TGCGCCAGCAGCACGGGACAGGGGATGGGAAATGAAAAACTGTTTTTT. Protein product: CASSTGQGMGNEKLFF. This chain links TRBV4-3 with TRBJ1-4; 10 bases are shared with TRBD1. Germline lookup yields CDR1 LGHNA and CDR2 YSLEER. This CDR3 is 16 amino acids long. V lost 5 bases and J lost 5; bases outside the gene matches: 8.

The table lists this clonotype with a few counts. In DNA, the CDR3 is TGCGCCAGCAGCCAAGATGGGTCGGGGATGAGCTCCTACAATGAGCAGTTCTTC. Translating gives CASSQDGSGMSSYNEQFF. The chain joins TRBV4-1 to TRBJ2-1; D possibly corresponds to TRBD2 (5 bases). This CDR3 is built from 18 residues. Germline assignment: CDR1 MGHRA and CDR2 YSYEKL. Trimming removed 0 bases at V and 0 bases at J, with 15 bases between.

V and J are TRBV7-9 and TRBJ2-5, with TRBD1 matching over 7 bases. V was pared by 5 bases and J by 5 bases, with 11 bases of the junction left unmatched. CDR3 length: 15 residues. Germline lookup yields CDR1 SEHNR and CDR2 FQNEAQ (reference sequence). The CDR3 reads CASSLRQGMGETQYF. The CDR3 region has the DNA TGTGCCAGCAGCCTCCGACAGGGTATGGGGGAGACCCAGTACTTC.

The gene calls are TRBV28 and TRBJ2-7; no clear D gene. The germline V gene has CDR1 MDHEN and CDR2 SYDVKM. The CDR3 has 14 residues. V lost 2 bases and J lost 7, with 15 bases in between. The CDR3 nucleotides read TGTGCCAGCAGTTTAGGGCGGCCGGCCTTTGAGCAGTACTTC. This sequence encodes CASSLGRPAFEQYF.

This sequence joins TRBV28 and TRBJ1-2; 12 bases line up with TRBD1. Trimming removed 5 bases from V and 2 bases from J; junction bases left unmatched: 9. There are 17 residues in the CDR3. Germline-derived CDR1 and CDR2 are MDHEN and SYDVKM. The CDR3, as DNA: TGTGCCAGCAGTCCATCGGGACAGGGGGCCAGGAACTATGGCTACACCTTC. Protein product: CASSPSGQGARNYGYTF.

This rearrangement joins TRBV6-1 to TRBJ2-5; TRBD2 aligns across 7 bases. The CDR3 length is 16 residues. Germline V lookup: CDR1 MNHNS, CDR2 SASEGT. Unmatched junction bases numbered 13, after V lost 5 bases and J lost 4 bases. The CDR3, as DNA: TGTGCCAGCAGTCAAGAATTCGAGACTAGCAGAGAGACCCAGTACTTC. Protein: CASSQEFETSRETQYF.

This clonotype has just a few counts. J is TRBJ1-2 and V is TRBV28, with D perhaps matching TRBD1 (5 bases). The V gene lost 3 bases and the J gene lost 7 bases, with 12 bases spanning the gap. The germline gives CDR1 MDHEN, CDR2 SYDVKM. The CDR3 is made up of 13 amino acids. The CDR3 coding sequence is TGTGCCAGCAGTTTGGGATCCAGGGCTGGCTACACCTTC. This translates into CASSLGSRAGYTF.